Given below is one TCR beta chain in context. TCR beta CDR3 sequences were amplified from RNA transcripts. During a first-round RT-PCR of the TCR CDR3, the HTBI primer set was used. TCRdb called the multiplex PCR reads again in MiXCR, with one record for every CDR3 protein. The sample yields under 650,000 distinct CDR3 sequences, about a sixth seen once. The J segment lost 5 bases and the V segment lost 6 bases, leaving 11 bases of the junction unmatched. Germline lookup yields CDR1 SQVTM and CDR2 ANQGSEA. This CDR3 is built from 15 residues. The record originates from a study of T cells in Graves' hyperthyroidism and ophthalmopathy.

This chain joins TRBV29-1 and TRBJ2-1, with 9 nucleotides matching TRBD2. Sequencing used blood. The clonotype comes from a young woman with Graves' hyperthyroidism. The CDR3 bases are TGCAGCGTCGCCGGGACTAGCTTAAAAAACAATGAGCAGTTCTTC. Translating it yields CSVAGTSLKNNEQFF.